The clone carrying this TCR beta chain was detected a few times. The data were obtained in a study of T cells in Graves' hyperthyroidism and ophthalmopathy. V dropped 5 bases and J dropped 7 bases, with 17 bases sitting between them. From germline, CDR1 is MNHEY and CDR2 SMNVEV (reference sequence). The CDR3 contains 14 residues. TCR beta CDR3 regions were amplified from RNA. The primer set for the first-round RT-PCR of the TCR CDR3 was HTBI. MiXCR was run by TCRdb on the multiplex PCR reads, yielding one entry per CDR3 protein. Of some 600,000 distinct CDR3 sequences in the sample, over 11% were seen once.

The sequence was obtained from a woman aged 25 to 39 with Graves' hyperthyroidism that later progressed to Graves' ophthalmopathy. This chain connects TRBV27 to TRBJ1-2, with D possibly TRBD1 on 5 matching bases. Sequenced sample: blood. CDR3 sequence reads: CASSGGGEGGGYTF. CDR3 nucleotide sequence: TGTGCCAGCAGTGGCGGGGGGGAAGGAGGTGGCTACACCTTC.